Listed here are 5 T cell receptor beta chains from one sample, sequenced in a study of resident and recirculating memory T cells in vitiligo. Clones were read by immunoSEQ multiplex PCR, and TCRdb kept only the in-frame ones, dropping some. The profile shows tens of thousands of clones, roughly 94% of them singletons. What was sequenced was blood. These TCRs come from a male donor with vitiligo.

V is TRBV2 and J is TRBJ1-4; D perhaps matches TRBD1 (5 bases). Deletions cut 0 bases from V and 10 bases from J, with 15 bases between. The length of the CDR3 is 15 residues. Germline-derived CDR1 and CDR2 are SNHLY and FYNNEI. The CDR3 is CASSEAGRDGGKLFF. The CDR3 DNA reads TGTGCCAGCAGTGAAGCCGGGCGGGACGGAGGAAAACTGTTTTTT.

The rearrangement joins TRBV7-8 to TRBJ2-7; TRBD1 matches 9 bases. V was clipped by 6 bases and J by 0 bases; unmatched bases: 9. The CDR3 sequence is 16 residues long. Germline loops: CDR1 SGHVS, CDR2 FQNEAQ. The CDR3 DNA follows: TGTGCCAGCAGTCTACTCCCGGGACAGGGCTCCTACGAGCAGTACTTC. Amino acids: CASSLLPGQGSYEQYF.

On this clone itself: One end of the junction is discordant with germline, which a read error may explain. The V gene is TRBV6-7, the J gene TRBJ2-7; unclear D gene. TRBV6-7 belongs to the ORF category, with a function that is uncertain. This CDR3 has 11 residues. The CDR3 protein is CASSSSRSPLF. The CDR3 DNA reads as TGTGCCAGCAGTTCTAGTAGGAGCCCCCTCTTC.

V is TRBV6-6 and J is TRBJ2-7; TRBD1 matches 8 bases. The trim removed 6 bases at V and 3 bases at J, leaving 13 bases unmatched. The CDR3 is 16 residues long. CDR1 is MNHNY and CDR2 is SVGAGI in the germline V gene (reference sequence). The CDR3 nucleotides read TGTGCCAGCAGCAACCCGGACAGGGTGGGTGTCTACGAGCAGTACTTC. Residues: CASSNPDRVGVYEQYF.

The gene calls are TRBV27 and TRBJ2-7, with 9 nucleotides matching TRBD1. Trimming removed 7 bases from V and 3 bases from J; junction bases left unmatched: 7. Germline assignment: CDR1 MNHEY and CDR2 SMNVEV (reference sequence). The CDR3 runs 14 residues. CDR3 sequence: CASNPQGAIYEQYF. For the CDR3, the DNA is TGTGCCAGCAATCCACAGGGGGCGATCTACGAGCAGTACTTC.